This T cell receptor beta chain was found in a study of OX40 agonist ivuxolimab in advanced cancers. Study-wide context: Melanoma, hepatocellular carcinoma, head and neck or renal cell cancer occurred in dose-escalation patients.

Study-wide findings and caveats: CD8+ T cells (on average) carried more expanded clones than CD4+ T cells. In the 0.1 to 3.0 mg/kg range, CD4+ and CD8+ blood T cells had expanded clonally by week 6.

V was shortened by 4 bases and J by 4 bases, with 19 bases between the two germline ends. Germline assignment: CDR1 MNHNS and CDR2 SASEGT. CDR3 length: 16 residues. In regard to this clone: Its antigen is not known.

Repertoires were generated with immunoSEQ multiplex PCR, while TCRdb's copy carries only in-frame clones and drops some. Altogether about 59,000 clones are present, over 75% being singletons, with the ten largest covering approximately 2%. This specimen consisted of CD4+ or CD8+ T cells sorted from blood, obtained in a trial of the OX40 agonist ivuxolimab. This sequence originates from an adult with an advanced solid tumor such as melanoma, head and neck, liver or kidney cancer. The V and J genes are TRBV6-1 and TRBJ1-1, with no clear D. The CDR3 sequence: CASSVPGAPMSTEAFF. CDR3 DNA sequence: TGTGCCAGCAGTGTCCCAGGCGCCCCCATGAGCACTGAAGCTTTCTTT.